Below, 2 T cell receptor beta chains from the same sample are listed, as sequenced in a study of blood T cell repertoires in COVID-19. The assay was immunoSEQ multiplex PCR, and TCRdb's table has in-frame clones only and misses some. The sample includes roughly 400,000 clones, approximately 89% seen only once; the top ten take 0.7% to 0.95%. Source material: PBMCs or T cells enriched from blood (not recorded which). The receptors originated from a woman aged 35 to 49 who had been exposed to COVID-19.

This sequence joins TRBV5-1 and TRBJ1-4, with a possible D match to TRBD1 (5 bases). Germline V CDR1 and CDR2: SGHRS, YFSETQ. The CDR3 sequence is 14 residues long. Between the trimmed V and J ends, which lost 1 base and 3 bases, there was a span of 7 bases. CDR3 sequence (DNA): TGCGCCAGCAGCTTGTCGGGGGCTAATGAAAAACTGTTTTTT. As protein: CASSLSGANEKLFF. Filled out from reference TRBV5-1 and TRBJ1-4, the complete variable domain reads KAGVTQTPRYLIKTRGQQVTLSCSPISGHRSVSWYQQTPGQGLQFLFEYFSETQRNKGNFPGRFSGRQFSNSRSEMNVSTLELGDSALYLCASSLSGANEKLFFGSGTQLSVL.

The CDR3 reads CASSRDRALSGNTIYF. CDR3 nucleotide sequence: TGTGCCAGCAGCCGAGACAGAGCCCTCTCTGGAAACACCATATATTTT. This chain joins TRBV7-8 and TRBJ1-3; TRBD1 is a possible D gene (5 bases). CDR3 length: 16 amino acids. Germline loops: CDR1 SGHVS, CDR2 FQNEAQ. V lost 5 bases to trimming and J lost 0 bases, with 14 bases between them. Combining the CDR3 with reference TRBV7-8 and TRBJ1-3 gives the whole variable domain GAGVSQSPRYKVAKRGQDVALRCDPISGHVSLFWYQQALGQGPEFLTYFQNEAQLDKSGLPSDRFFAERPEGSVSTLKIQRTQQEDSAVYLCASSRDRALSGNTIYFGEGSWLTVV.